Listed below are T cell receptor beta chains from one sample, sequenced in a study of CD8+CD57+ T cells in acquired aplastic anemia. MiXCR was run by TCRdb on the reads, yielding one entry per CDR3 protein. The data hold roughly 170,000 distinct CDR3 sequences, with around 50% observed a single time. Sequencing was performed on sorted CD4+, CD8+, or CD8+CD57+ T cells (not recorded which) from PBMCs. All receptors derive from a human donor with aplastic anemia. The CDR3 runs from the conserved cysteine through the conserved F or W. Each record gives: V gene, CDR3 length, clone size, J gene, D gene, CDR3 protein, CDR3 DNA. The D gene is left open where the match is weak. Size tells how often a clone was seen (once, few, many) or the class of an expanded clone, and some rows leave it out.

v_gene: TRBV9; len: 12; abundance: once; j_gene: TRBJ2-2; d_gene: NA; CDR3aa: CASSPLRGELFF; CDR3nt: TGTGCCAGCAGCCCCCTTCGGGGGGAGCTGTTTTTT
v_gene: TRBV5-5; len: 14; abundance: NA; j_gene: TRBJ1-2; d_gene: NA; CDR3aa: CASSLEPSHYGYTF; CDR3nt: TGTGCCAGCAGCTTGGAGCCTAGCCACTATGGCTACACCTTC
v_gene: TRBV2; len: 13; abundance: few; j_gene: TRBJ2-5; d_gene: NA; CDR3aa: CASSGANQETQYF; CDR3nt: TGTGCCAGCAGTGGGGCGAACCAAGAGACCCAGTACTTC
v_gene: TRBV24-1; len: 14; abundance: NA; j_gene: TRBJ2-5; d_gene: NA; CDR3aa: CATSTATDPWTQYF; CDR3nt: TGTGCCACCAGCACCGCAACAGACCCTTGGACCCAGTACTTC
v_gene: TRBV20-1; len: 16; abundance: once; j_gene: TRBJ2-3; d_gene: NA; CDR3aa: CSARGAGTRITDTQYF; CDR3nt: TGCAGTGCTAGAGGGGCCGGGACGAGAATCACAGATACGCAGTATTTT
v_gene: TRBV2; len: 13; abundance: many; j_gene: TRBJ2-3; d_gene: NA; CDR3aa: CASQGNDRGTQYF; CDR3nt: TGTGCCAGCCAAGGGAATGATAGGGGTACGCAGTATTTT
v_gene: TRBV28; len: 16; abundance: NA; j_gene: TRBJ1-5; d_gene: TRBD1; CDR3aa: CASSFGGTGVFQPQHF; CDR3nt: TGTGCCAGCAGTTTCGGGGGGACAGGGGTCTTCCAGCCCCAGCATTTT
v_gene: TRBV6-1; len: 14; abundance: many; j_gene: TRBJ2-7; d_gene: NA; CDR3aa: CASKTGIVAYEQYF; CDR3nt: TGTGCCAGCAAAACAGGAATAGTAGCCTACGAGCAGTACTTC
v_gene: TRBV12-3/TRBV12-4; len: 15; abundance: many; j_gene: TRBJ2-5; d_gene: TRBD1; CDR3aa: CASSLRQGGRETQYF; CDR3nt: TGTGCCAGCAGTTTACGACAGGGGGGTCGAGAGACCCAGTACTTC
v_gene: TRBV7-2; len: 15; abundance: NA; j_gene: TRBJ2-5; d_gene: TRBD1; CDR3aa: CASSSQPVQGETQYF; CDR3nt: TGTGCCAGCAGCTCCCAACCTGTACAGGGGGAGACCCAGTACTTC
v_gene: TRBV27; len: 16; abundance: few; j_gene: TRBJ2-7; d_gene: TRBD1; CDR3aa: CASSLGTGNVLYEQYF; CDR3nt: TGTGCCAGCAGTTTAGGGACAGGAAACGTGCTATACGAGCAGTACTTC
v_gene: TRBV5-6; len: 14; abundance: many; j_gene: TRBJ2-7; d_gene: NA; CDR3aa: CASNSRTAPYEQYF; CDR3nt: TGTGCCAGCAACTCTAGGACGGCTCCCTACGAGCAGTACTTC
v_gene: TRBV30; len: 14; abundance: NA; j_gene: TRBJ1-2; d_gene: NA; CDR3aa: CAWSGDGGAYGYTF; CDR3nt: TGTGCCTGGAGTGGGGATGGAGGGGCCTATGGCTACACCTTC
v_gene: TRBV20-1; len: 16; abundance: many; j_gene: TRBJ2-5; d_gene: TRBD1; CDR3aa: CSARSLPGQEKETQYF; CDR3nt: TGCAGTGCAAGATCCTTGCCGGGACAGGAGAAAGAGACCCAGTACTTC
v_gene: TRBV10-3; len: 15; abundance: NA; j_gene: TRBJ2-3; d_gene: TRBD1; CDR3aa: CASLTGEDSTDTQYF; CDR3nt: TGTGCCAGCTTGACAGGGGAGGATAGCACAGATACGCAGTATTTT
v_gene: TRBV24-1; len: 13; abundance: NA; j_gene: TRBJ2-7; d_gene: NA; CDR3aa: CATSDIGGHEQYF; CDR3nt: TGTGCCACCAGTGATATCGGGGGGCATGAGCAGTACTTC
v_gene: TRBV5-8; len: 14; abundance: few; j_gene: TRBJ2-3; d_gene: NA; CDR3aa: CASSLDRATDTQYF; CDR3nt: TGTGCCAGCAGCTTGGACAGGGCTACAGATACGCAGTATTTT
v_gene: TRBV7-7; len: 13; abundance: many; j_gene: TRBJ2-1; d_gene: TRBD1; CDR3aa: CASSLTGGNEQFF; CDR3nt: TGTGCCAGCAGCTTGACAGGGGGCAATGAGCAGTTCTTC
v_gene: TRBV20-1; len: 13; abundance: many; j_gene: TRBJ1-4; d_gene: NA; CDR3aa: CSARGGAGEKLFF; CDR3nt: TGCAGTGCTAGGGGGGGCGCGGGTGAAAAACTGTTTTTT
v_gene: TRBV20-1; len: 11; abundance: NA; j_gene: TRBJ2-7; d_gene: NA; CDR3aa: CSAERGEEQYF; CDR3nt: TGCAGTGCTGAACGGGGCGAGGAGCAGTACTTC
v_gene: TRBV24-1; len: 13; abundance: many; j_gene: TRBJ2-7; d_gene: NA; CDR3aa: CATSDGGSYEQYF; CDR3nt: TGTGCCACCAGTGACGGCGGCTCCTACGAGCAGTACTTC
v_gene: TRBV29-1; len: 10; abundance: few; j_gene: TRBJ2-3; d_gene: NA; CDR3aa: CSLRRDTQYF; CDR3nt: TGCAGCCTTCGTAGGGATACGCAGTATTTT
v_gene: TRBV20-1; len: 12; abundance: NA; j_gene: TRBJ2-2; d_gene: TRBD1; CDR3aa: CSASGTGRELFF; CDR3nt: TGCAGTGCTAGTGGGACAGGAAGGGAGCTGTTTTTT